The clone carrying this T cell receptor beta chain has more than one count but fewer than ten. The data are from a study of T-cell reconstitution after alpha-beta-depleted transplantation in children. Germline V CDR1 and CDR2: ENHRY, SYGVKD. Trimming took 3 bases from V and 3 from J, leaving 15 bases between them. The CDR3 covers 16 residues. Unique molecular identifiers were incorporated when the TCRbeta library was constructed. TCRdb used MiXCR to reprocess the PCR reads, holding one entry per CDR3 protein. The sample has around 400,000 distinct CDR3 sequences; around 20% are singletons. The material was PBMCs from the stem cell graft donor, obtained from the stem cell graft. The rearrangement joins TRBV10-3 to TRBJ2-1; perhaps TRBD1 as D (7 bases). The clonotype was recovered from a human donor who donated a stem cell graft to a child with acute myeloid leukemia. The CDR3 coding sequence is TGTGCCATCAGTGAAGGTATCAGGGGGGACTACAATGAGCAGTTCTTC. This encodes CAISEGIRGDYNEQFF.